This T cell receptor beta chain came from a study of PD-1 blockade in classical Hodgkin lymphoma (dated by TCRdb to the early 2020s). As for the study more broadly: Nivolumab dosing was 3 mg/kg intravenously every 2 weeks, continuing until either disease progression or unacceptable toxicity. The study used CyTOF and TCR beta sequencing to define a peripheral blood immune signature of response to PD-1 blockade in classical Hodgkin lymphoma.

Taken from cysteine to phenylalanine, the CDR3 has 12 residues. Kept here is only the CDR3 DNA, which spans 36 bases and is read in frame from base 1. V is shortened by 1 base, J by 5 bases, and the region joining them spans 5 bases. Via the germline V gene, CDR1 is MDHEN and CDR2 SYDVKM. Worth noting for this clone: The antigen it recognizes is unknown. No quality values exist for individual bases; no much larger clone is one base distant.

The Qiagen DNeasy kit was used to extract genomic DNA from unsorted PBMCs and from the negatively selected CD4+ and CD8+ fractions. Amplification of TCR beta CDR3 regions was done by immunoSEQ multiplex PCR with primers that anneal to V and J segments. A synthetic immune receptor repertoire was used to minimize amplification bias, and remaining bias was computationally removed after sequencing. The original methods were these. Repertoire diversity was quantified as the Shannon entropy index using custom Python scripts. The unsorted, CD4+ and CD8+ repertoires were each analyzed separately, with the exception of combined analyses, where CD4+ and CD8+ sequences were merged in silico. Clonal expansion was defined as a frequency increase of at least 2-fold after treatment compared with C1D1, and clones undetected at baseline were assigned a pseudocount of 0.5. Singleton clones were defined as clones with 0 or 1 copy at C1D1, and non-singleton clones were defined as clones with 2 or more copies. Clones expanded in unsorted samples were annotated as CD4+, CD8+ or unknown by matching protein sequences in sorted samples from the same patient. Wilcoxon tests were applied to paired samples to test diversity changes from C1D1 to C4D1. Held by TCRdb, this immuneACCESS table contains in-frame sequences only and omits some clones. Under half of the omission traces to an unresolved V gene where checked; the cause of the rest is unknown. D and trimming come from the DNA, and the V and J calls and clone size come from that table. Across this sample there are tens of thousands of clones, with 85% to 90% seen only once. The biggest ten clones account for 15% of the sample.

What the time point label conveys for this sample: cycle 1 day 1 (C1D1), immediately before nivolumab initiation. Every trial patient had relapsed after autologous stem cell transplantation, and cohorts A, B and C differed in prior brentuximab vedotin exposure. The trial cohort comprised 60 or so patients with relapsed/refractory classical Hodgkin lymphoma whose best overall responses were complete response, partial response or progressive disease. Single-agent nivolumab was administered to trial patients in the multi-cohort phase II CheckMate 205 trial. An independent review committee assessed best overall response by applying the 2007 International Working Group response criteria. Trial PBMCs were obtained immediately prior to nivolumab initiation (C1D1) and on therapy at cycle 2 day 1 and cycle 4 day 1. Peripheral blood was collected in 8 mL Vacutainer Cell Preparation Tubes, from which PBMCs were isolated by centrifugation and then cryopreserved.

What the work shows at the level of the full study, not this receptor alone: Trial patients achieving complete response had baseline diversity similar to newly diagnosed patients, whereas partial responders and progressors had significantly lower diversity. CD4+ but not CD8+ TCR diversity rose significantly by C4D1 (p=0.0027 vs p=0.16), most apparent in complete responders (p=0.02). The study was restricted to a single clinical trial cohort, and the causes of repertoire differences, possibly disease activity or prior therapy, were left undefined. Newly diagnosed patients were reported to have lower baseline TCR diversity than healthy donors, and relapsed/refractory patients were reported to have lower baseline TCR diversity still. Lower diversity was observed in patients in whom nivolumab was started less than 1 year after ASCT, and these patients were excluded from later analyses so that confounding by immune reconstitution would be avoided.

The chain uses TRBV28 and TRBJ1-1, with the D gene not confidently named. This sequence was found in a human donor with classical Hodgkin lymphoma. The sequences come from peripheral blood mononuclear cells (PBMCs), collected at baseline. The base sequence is TGTGCCAGCAGTTTATTAGTTACTGAAGCTTTCTTT. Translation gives CASSLLVTEAFF.